This T cell receptor (beta chain) comes out of a study of blood T cell repertoires in COVID-19. Study-wide context: Samples of COVID-19 (acute and convalescent) were obtained from the United States, Italy and Spain.

Germline V gene data show CDR1 as SGHRS and CDR2 as YFSETQ. This CDR3 contains 16 residues. The V gene end was trimmed by 0 bases and the J gene end by 8 bases; junction bases not matched to a gene: 7. Profiled with immunoSEQ multiplex PCR; TCRdb holds only in-frame clones, not every one. This table holds about 61,000 clones, over 65% found once. The TCR sequence derives from a man at least 80 years old with active or convalescent COVID-19. The V and J genes are TRBV5-1 and TRBJ2-2; 10 nucleotides match TRBD2. The material sequenced was peripheral blood. CDR3 sequence: CASSLASGRASGELFF. The CDR3 nucleotides are TGCGCCAGCAGCTTGGCCAGCGGGAGGGCTTCGGGGGAGCTGTTTTTT.